The rows below give T cell receptor beta chains drawn from one sample of a study of T cell responses to AZD1222 COVID-19 vaccine. TCRdb's table, derived via immunoSEQ multiplex PCR, lists solely in-frame clones and lacks some. This sample has 75,000 to 95,000 clones, with over 75% found just once. The specimen was peripheral blood, collected on day 0 of AZD1222 vaccination. These receptor sequences come from an adult in good health. The CDR3 runs from the conserved cysteine through the conserved F or W. A D gene is named only where the DNA matches it firmly. Where a row states a size, it is once, few, many or the class of an expanded clone; other rows omit it.

D gene: NA
clone size: NA
J gene: TRBJ1-5
V gene: TRBV28
CDR3 DNA: TGTGCCAGCACCCCCGCGTGGAATCAGCCCCAGCATTTT
CDR3 protein: CASTPAWNQPQHF

D gene: TRBD1
clone size: once
J gene: TRBJ2-1
V gene: TRBV18
CDR3 DNA: TGTGCCAGCTCACCACAAGAGAACAGGGGACATGAGCAGTTCTTC
CDR3 protein: CASSPQENRGHEQFF

D gene: TRBD1
clone size: NA
J gene: TRBJ1-1
V gene: TRBV7-9
CDR3 DNA: TGTGCCAGCAGCTCGTTGACAGGGGGCTCGTGGACTGAAGCTTTCTTT
CDR3 protein: CASSSLTGGSWTEAFF

D gene: TRBD1
clone size: once
J gene: TRBJ2-1
V gene: TRBV10-2
CDR3 DNA: TGCGCCAGCAGCCCTGACAGGGGAAGAAACAATGAGCAGTTCTTC
CDR3 protein: CASSPDRGRNNEQFF

D gene: TRBD2
clone size: NA
J gene: TRBJ2-1
V gene: TRBV7-2
CDR3 DNA: TGTGCCAGCAGCTTTAGCGGGGGGAACAATGAGCAGTTCTTC
CDR3 protein: CASSFSGGNNEQFF

D gene: NA
clone size: NA
J gene: TRBJ1-1
V gene: TRBV4-2
CDR3 DNA: TGTGCCAGCAGCCAAGAGCAGGGGAACACTGAAGCTTTCTTT
CDR3 protein: CASSQEQGNTEAFF

D gene: NA
clone size: NA
J gene: TRBJ1-2
V gene: TRBV5-6
CDR3 DNA: TGTGCCAGCAGCCCCCTGGGGGCAGCCTATGGCTACACCTTC
CDR3 protein: CASSPLGAAYGYTF

D gene: TRBD2
clone size: NA
J gene: TRBJ2-7
V gene: TRBV7-3
CDR3 DNA: TGTGCCAGCAGCCAAACCGGGACTAGCGGGAGGGAGCAGTACTTC
CDR3 protein: CASSQTGTSGREQYF

D gene: NA
clone size: NA
J gene: TRBJ1-4
V gene: TRBV15
CDR3 DNA: TGTGCCACTTTGGCGGCAGGCACTAATGAAAAACTGTTTTTT
CDR3 protein: CATLAAGTNEKLFF

D gene: NA
clone size: NA
J gene: TRBJ2-3
V gene: TRBV7-9
CDR3 DNA: TGTGCCAGCAGCTTCATCGGAGATACGCAGTATTTT
CDR3 protein: CASSFIGDTQYF

D gene: TRBD2
clone size: NA
J gene: TRBJ2-3
V gene: TRBV7-8
CDR3 DNA: TGTGCCAGCAGCTTAGCGCGGAGACTAGCGGTACTAGGGACGCAGTATTTT
CDR3 protein: CASSLARRLAVLGTQYF

D gene: NA
clone size: NA
J gene: TRBJ2-5
V gene: TRBV5-4
CDR3 DNA: TGTGCCAGCAGCGGTAGCGGTAGACTTCAAGAGACCCAGTACTTC
CDR3 protein: CASSGSGRLQETQYF

D gene: TRBD2
clone size: few
J gene: TRBJ2-5
V gene: TRBV2
CDR3 DNA: TGTGCCAGCAGTGAAGCGCGCCTTTGGGGGGGTCAAGAGACCCAGTACTTC
CDR3 protein: CASSEARLWGGQETQYF

D gene: NA
clone size: few
J gene: TRBJ1-1
V gene: TRBV28
CDR3 DNA: TGTGCCAGCAGTACCAGGGGAACCAATTTAGCTTTCTTT
CDR3 protein: CASSTRGTNLAFF

D gene: NA
clone size: once
J gene: TRBJ1-5
V gene: TRBV6-5
CDR3 DNA: TGTGCCAGCAGGTCCGGAGGTTTGGAGCCCCAGCATTTT
CDR3 protein: CASRSGGLEPQHF

D gene: TRBD1
clone size: NA
J gene: TRBJ2-5
V gene: TRBV9
CDR3 DNA: TGTGCCAGCAGCACCCGAACAGGGGGCCGTGGTGGAGAGACCCAGTACTTC
CDR3 protein: CASSTRTGGRGGETQYF

D gene: NA
clone size: NA
J gene: TRBJ1-2
V gene: TRBV12-3/TRBV12-4
CDR3 DNA: TGTGCCAGCAGTCCAGGGAGTGGAGGCTACACCTTC
CDR3 protein: CASSPGSGGYTF

D gene: NA
clone size: NA
J gene: TRBJ2-5
V gene: TRBV7-6
CDR3 DNA: TGTGCCAGCAGCTTATGGGAGACCCAGTACTTC
CDR3 protein: CASSLWETQYF

D gene: NA
clone size: once
J gene: TRBJ2-7
V gene: TRBV29-1
CDR3 DNA: TGCAGCGTTGAACCCCACCCAAACTCCTACGAGCAGTACTTC
CDR3 protein: CSVEPHPNSYEQYF

D gene: NA
clone size: NA
J gene: TRBJ1-3
V gene: TRBV6-5
CDR3 DNA: TGTGCCAGCAGTTACTCGCCTGGCTCTGGAAACACCATATATTTT
CDR3 protein: CASSYSPGSGNTIYF

D gene: NA
clone size: NA
J gene: TRBJ1-1
V gene: TRBV4-1
CDR3 DNA: TGCGCCAGCAGCCAAGCAGTGAACACTGAAGCTTTCTTT
CDR3 protein: CASSQAVNTEAFF

D gene: TRBD1
clone size: NA
J gene: TRBJ1-5
V gene: TRBV10-2
CDR3 DNA: TGCGCCAGCAGTCCGGGACAGGGAAGCAATCAGCCCCAGCATTTT
CDR3 protein: CASSPGQGSNQPQHF

D gene: TRBD2
clone size: NA
J gene: TRBJ2-1
V gene: TRBV7-7
CDR3 DNA: TGTGCCAGCAGCTCTGGCGGGGGGGCGAATGAGCAGTTCTTC
CDR3 protein: CASSSGGGANEQFF

D gene: NA
clone size: NA
J gene: TRBJ1-1
V gene: TRBV7-3
CDR3 DNA: TGTGCCAGCAGCTTCTCCTACGGGGTGAACACTGAAGCTTTCTTT
CDR3 protein: CASSFSYGVNTEAFF

D gene: NA
clone size: NA
J gene: TRBJ2-5
V gene: TRBV7-2
CDR3 DNA: TGTGCCAGCAGCTTTGAGGGTATTGAGACCCAGTACTTC
CDR3 protein: CASSFEGIETQYF

D gene: TRBD2
clone size: NA
J gene: TRBJ2-1
V gene: TRBV7-2
CDR3 DNA: TGTGCCAGCGGGGGCGGGAGGGCTTTCAATGAGCAGTTCTTC
CDR3 protein: CASGGGRAFNEQFF

D gene: NA
clone size: NA
J gene: TRBJ2-4
V gene: TRBV7-2
CDR3 DNA: TGTGCCAGCAGCTTATTTCAAGCGGCCGCAAACATTCAGTACTTC
CDR3 protein: CASSLFQAAANIQYF

D gene: TRBD2
clone size: once
J gene: TRBJ2-1
V gene: TRBV27
CDR3 DNA: TGTGCCAGCAGTCCGGATAGCGGGGGGTACAATGAGCAGTTCTTC
CDR3 protein: CASSPDSGGYNEQFF

D gene: NA
clone size: NA
J gene: TRBJ1-3
V gene: TRBV19
CDR3 DNA: TGTGCCAGTACCTCCTTAAACGGAAACACCATATATTTT
CDR3 protein: CASTSLNGNTIYF

D gene: TRBD1
clone size: few
J gene: TRBJ2-7
V gene: TRBV19
CDR3 DNA: TGTGCCAGTAGTAGACAGGGTCGCCGAATCGACGAGCAGTACTTC
CDR3 protein: CASSRQGRRIDEQYF

D gene: NA
clone size: NA
J gene: TRBJ2-3
V gene: TRBV5-6
CDR3 DNA: TGTGCCAGCAGCTTTCCAGGCGCAGATACGCAGTATTTT
CDR3 protein: CASSFPGADTQYF

D gene: NA
clone size: NA
J gene: TRBJ2-1
V gene: TRBV7-2
CDR3 DNA: TGTGCCAGCAGCTCGTACGGGCCTTACAATGAGCAGTTCTTC
CDR3 protein: CASSSYGPYNEQFF

D gene: NA
clone size: NA
J gene: TRBJ1-1
V gene: TRBV18
CDR3 DNA: TGTGCCAGCTCACCCCTCGGGGGGAACACTGAAGCTTTCTTT
CDR3 protein: CASSPLGGNTEAFF

D gene: TRBD1
clone size: NA
J gene: TRBJ1-1
V gene: TRBV11-2
CDR3 DNA: TGTGCCAGCAGACCGGGACAGATGAACACTGAAGCTTTCTTT
CDR3 protein: CASRPGQMNTEAFF

D gene: NA
clone size: NA
J gene: TRBJ2-2
V gene: TRBV18
CDR3 DNA: TGTGCCAGCTCACCACCGAGCGGGGAGCTGTTTTTT
CDR3 protein: CASSPPSGELFF

D gene: NA
clone size: once
J gene: TRBJ1-2
V gene: TRBV7-2
CDR3 DNA: TGTGCCAGCAGCCCACAAGTCTCAAGCTACACCTTC
CDR3 protein: CASSPQVSSYTF

D gene: NA
clone size: NA
J gene: TRBJ1-4
V gene: TRBV6-5
CDR3 DNA: TGTGCCACCAAGGACAGCGCGAATGAAAAACTGTTTTTT
CDR3 protein: CATKDSANEKLFF

D gene: TRBD2
clone size: NA
J gene: TRBJ2-2
V gene: TRBV4-2
CDR3 DNA: TGTGCCAGCAGCCAAGCTACGGGGAGCGGGATGAGGGAGCTGTTTTTT
CDR3 protein: CASSQATGSGMRELFF

D gene: TRBD1
clone size: once
J gene: TRBJ1-2
V gene: TRBV19
CDR3 DNA: TGTGCCAGTAGAACCACAGGGGGCGGCTATGGCTACACCTTC
CDR3 protein: CASRTTGGGYGYTF

D gene: TRBD2
clone size: NA
J gene: TRBJ2-7
V gene: TRBV6-5
CDR3 DNA: TGTGCCAGCAGAGGACTAGCGGGACTCCCCTACGAGCAGTACTTC
CDR3 protein: CASRGLAGLPYEQYF

D gene: NA
clone size: few
J gene: TRBJ1-5
V gene: TRBV28
CDR3 DNA: TGTGCCAGCAGTTTACGCAATCAGCCCCAGCATTTT
CDR3 protein: CASSLRNQPQHF

D gene: NA
clone size: NA
J gene: TRBJ1-4
V gene: TRBV14
CDR3 DNA: TGTGCCAGCAGCCGCCCCCACGCAACTAATGAAAAACTGTTTTTT
CDR3 protein: CASSRPHATNEKLFF

D gene: NA
clone size: NA
J gene: TRBJ2-7
V gene: TRBV7-3
CDR3 DNA: TGTGCCAGCAGCTTAAGCAGGGACGAGCAGTACTTC
CDR3 protein: CASSLSRDEQYF

D gene: NA
clone size: once
J gene: TRBJ1-6
V gene: TRBV3-1/TRBV3-2
CDR3 DNA: TGTGCCAGCAGCCAAGTCAATAATTCACCCCTCCACTTT
CDR3 protein: CASSQVNNSPLHF

D gene: NA
clone size: NA
J gene: TRBJ1-2
V gene: TRBV23-1
CDR3 DNA: TGCGCCAGTCTCTTTGGGGCTGGCTACACCTTC
CDR3 protein: CASLFGAGYTF

D gene: NA
clone size: once
J gene: TRBJ2-2
V gene: TRBV6-1
CDR3 DNA: TGTGCCAGCAGTGAAGGGGTTACCGGGGAGCTGTTTTTT
CDR3 protein: CASSEGVTGELFF

D gene: TRBD1
clone size: once
J gene: TRBJ2-7
V gene: TRBV27
CDR3 DNA: TGTGCCAGCAGTCCGGACAGGGGGCGATCCTACGAGCAGTACTTC
CDR3 protein: CASSPDRGRSYEQYF

D gene: NA
clone size: NA
J gene: TRBJ1-5
V gene: TRBV19
CDR3 DNA: TGTGCCAGTAGTCCCCAGGGGAACCAGCCCCAGCATTTT
CDR3 protein: CASSPQGNQPQHF

D gene: NA
clone size: NA
J gene: TRBJ1-2
V gene: TRBV28
CDR3 DNA: TGTGCCAGCACCCCCGGCGGGTCCCGCTATGGCTACACCTTC
CDR3 protein: CASTPGGSRYGYTF

D gene: NA
clone size: NA
J gene: TRBJ1-1
V gene: TRBV6-5
CDR3 DNA: TGTGCCAGCATCAAAGGGGGAGGGCGAGGCACTGAAGCTTTCTTT
CDR3 protein: CASIKGGGRGTEAFF

D gene: TRBD1
clone size: NA
J gene: TRBJ2-7
V gene: TRBV5-4
CDR3 DNA: TGTGCCAGCAGCTTGGGACAGGGGACATTCTACGAGCAGTACTTC
CDR3 protein: CASSLGQGTFYEQYF

D gene: NA
clone size: NA
J gene: TRBJ2-7
V gene: TRBV19
CDR3 DNA: TGTGCCAGCCTGGGGGGAGTCGGCGAGCAGTACTTC
CDR3 protein: CASLGGVGEQYF

D gene: TRBD1
clone size: NA
J gene: TRBJ1-2
V gene: TRBV28
CDR3 DNA: TGTGCCAGCAGTAGGCCGGGACAGGGCCACTATGGCTACACCTTC
CDR3 protein: CASSRPGQGHYGYTF

D gene: TRBD1
clone size: NA
J gene: TRBJ1-4
V gene: TRBV18
CDR3 DNA: TGTGCCAGCTCTCCAAGGGACAGGGGGCTAGAAAAACTGTTTTTT
CDR3 protein: CASSPRDRGLEKLFF

D gene: TRBD2
clone size: NA
J gene: TRBJ2-5
V gene: TRBV10-2
CDR3 DNA: TGCGCCAGCAGCTCACCCCTAGCGGGGCCCCATCGGGAGACCCAGTACTTC
CDR3 protein: CASSSPLAGPHRETQYF

D gene: NA
clone size: NA
J gene: TRBJ2-7
V gene: TRBV14
CDR3 DNA: TGTGCCAGCAATCACCCTCCCGAGCAGTACTTC
CDR3 protein: CASNHPPEQYF

D gene: NA
clone size: NA
J gene: TRBJ2-2
V gene: TRBV25-1
CDR3 DNA: TGTGCCAGCAGTAGCGGGTCAACCGGGGAGCTGTTTTTT
CDR3 protein: CASSSGSTGELFF